These 9 T cell receptor beta chains came from one sample sequenced in a study of cytomegalovirus exposure and HLA in healthy donors. The study ran its PCR with 60 Vbeta and 13 Jbeta primers. TCRdb keeps only in-frame clones here, not all; method: immunoSEQ multiplex PCR. The sample includes 75,000 to 90,000 clones, roughly 85% of them seen just once. Sequences were obtained from PBMCs. The receptor source for this set is a man aged 40-50 years in good health and CMV-seropositive.

V gene TRBV5-1 combines with J gene TRBJ1-1, with 7 bases aligning to TRBD1. CDR1 SGHRS and CDR2 YFSETQ come from the germline V gene. V was clipped by 3 bases and J by 1 base; unmatched bases: 3. This CDR3 has 14 amino acids. CDR3: CASSSGQTNTEAFF. The DNA for the CDR3 is TGCGCCAGCAGCTCGGGACAGACGAACACTGAAGCTTTCTTT.

The rearrangement uses TRBV7-9 and TRBJ2-3; 9 bases align to TRBD1. CDR3 length: 15 amino acids. V gave up 4 bases and J gave up 4 bases; unmatched junction bases: 6. In germline, CDR1 is SEHNR, CDR2 FQNEAQ (reference sequence). The DNA for the CDR3 is TGTGCCAGCAGCTCGACAGGGGGAGTAGCAGATACGCAGTATTTT. Protein sequence: CASSSTGGVADTQYF. The variable domain in full, completed from reference TRBV7-9 and TRBJ2-3, reads DTGVSQNPRHKITKRGQNVTFRCDPISEHNRLYWYRQTLGQGPEFLTYFQNEAQLEKSRLLSDRFSAERPKGSFSTLEIQRTEQGDSAMYLCASSSTGGVADTQYFGPGTRLTVL.

This chain joins TRBV7-6 and TRBJ2-3; D possibly corresponds to TRBD2 (6 bases). CDR3 length equals 13 residues. The germline V and J ends were trimmed by 0 bases and 6 bases, with 7 bases remaining between them. Germline assignment: CDR1 SGHVS and CDR2 FNYEAQ. The CDR3 DNA is TGTGCCAGCAGCTTAGCGGGGAGGGATACGCAGTATTTT. This sequence encodes CASSLAGRDTQYF.

This sequence joins TRBV7-9 and TRBJ2-7, with 7 nucleotides matching TRBD1. Trimming took 5 bases from V and 3 from J; bases not matched to a gene: 4. There are 13 residues in the CDR3. Germline loops: CDR1 SEHNR, CDR2 FQNEAQ (reference sequence). The CDR3 DNA follows: TGTGCCAGCAGCGGAACAGGGGACTACGAGCAGTACTTC. Protein product: CASSGTGDYEQYF.

The J gene is TRBJ2-1, the V gene TRBV9; 13 bases line up with TRBD2. Germline lookup yields CDR1 SGDLS and CDR2 YYNGEE. The CDR3 extends over 16 amino acids. V shed 1 base, J shed 9 bases, and the junction held 7 bases outside the gene matches. The CDR3 sequence: CASSVTSGGEVGEQFF. The CDR3 nucleotides read TGTGCCAGCAGCGTAACTAGCGGGGGGGAGGTGGGTGAGCAGTTCTTC.

The chain uses TRBV5-1 and TRBJ2-7; 9 positions agree with TRBD2. V trimming: 4 bases; J trimming: 7 bases; junction bases outside the gene matches: 9. This CDR3 has 14 residues. Per germline, CDR1 SGHRS and CDR2 YFSETQ. CDR3 sequence: CASSLSGSSVEQYF. The CDR3, as DNA: TGCGCCAGCAGCCTTAGCGGGAGCTCAGTTGAGCAGTACTTC.

The chain couples TRBV7-8 to TRBJ2-1, with 12 bases aligning to TRBD2. Trimming took 4 bases from V and 8 from J; bases not matched to a gene: 12. Germline V gene data show CDR1 as SGHVS and CDR2 as FQNEAQ. CDR3 length equals 17 residues. The CDR3 DNA sequence: TGTGCCAGCAGCTCAGCGTCGGGACTAGCGGGTTGGTATGAGCAGTTCTTC. Translating gives CASSSASGLAGWYEQFF.

The chain combines TRBV10-2 with TRBJ1-2; TRBD1 might be the D (6 bases). The CDR3 has 13 amino acids. The germline V and J ends were trimmed by 2 bases and 4 bases, with 8 bases remaining between them. CDR1 WSHSY and CDR2 SAAADI come from the germline V gene. CDR3: CASSEGTSYGYTF. DNA for the CDR3: TGCGCCAGCAGTGAGGGGACAAGCTATGGCTACACCTTC.

V is TRBV11-2 and J is TRBJ2-7; D is ambiguous. This CDR3 spans 15 amino acids. Per the germline V gene, CDR1 is SGHAT and CDR2 is FQNNGV. V was pared by 5 bases and J by 3 bases, with 17 bases between. The CDR3 DNA sequence: TGTGCCAGCAGCCTTAAGCAGGCAGAAAACTACGAGCAGTACTTC. Residues: CASSLKQAENYEQYF. The whole variable domain, filled in from reference TRBV11-2 and TRBJ2-7, reads EAGVAQSPRYKIIEKRQSVAFWCNPISGHATLYWYQQILGQGPKLLIQFQNNGVVDDSQLPKDRFSAERLKGVDSTLKIQPAKLEDSAVYLCASSLKQAENYEQYFGPGTRLTVT.